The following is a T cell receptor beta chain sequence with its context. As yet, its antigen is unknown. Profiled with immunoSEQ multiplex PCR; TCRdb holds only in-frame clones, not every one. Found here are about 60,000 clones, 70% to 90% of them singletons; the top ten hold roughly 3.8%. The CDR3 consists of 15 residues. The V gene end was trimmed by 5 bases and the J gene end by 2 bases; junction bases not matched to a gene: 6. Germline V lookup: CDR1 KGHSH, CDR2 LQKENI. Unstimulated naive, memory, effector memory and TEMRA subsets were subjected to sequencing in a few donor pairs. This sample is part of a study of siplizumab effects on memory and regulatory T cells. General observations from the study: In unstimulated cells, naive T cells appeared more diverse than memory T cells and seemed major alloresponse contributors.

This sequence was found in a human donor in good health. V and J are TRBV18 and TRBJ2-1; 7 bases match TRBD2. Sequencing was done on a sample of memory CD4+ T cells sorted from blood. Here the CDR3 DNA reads TGTGCCAGCTCATCAGCGGGGCCCCCCTACAATGAGCAGTTCTTC. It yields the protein CASSSAGPPYNEQFF.